This T cell receptor (beta chain) was sequenced during a study of CXCR3-negative and CXCR3-positive naive CD8 T cells. Broader study findings: Similarly elevated diversity marked both naive subsets, with memory CD8+ cells showing far lower diversity. For the naive subsets, surface CD5 was similar, and TCR strength was inferred from TRB CDR3 properties. Naive cells positive for CXCR3 carried more hydrophobic TRB CDR3s than CXCR3-negative ones.

CD45RO-CCR7+CD27+CD95- cells counted as naive CD8+ T cells. CDR3 length: 13 amino acids. Germline CDR1 SGHTA, CDR2 FQGNSA. About this clonotype: The antigen is not known.

The libraries of TRB cDNA were constructed through 5' RACE using UMI labels. Reprocessing the 5' RACE reads, TCRdb reports a single entry for every CDR3 protein and omits DNA. The sample yields about 92,000 distinct CDR3 sequences, of which the top ten take up about 0.8%. Sequenced sample: naive CXCR3+ CD8+ T cells from blood. Sample subset: CD45RO-CCR7+CD27+CD95- naive CD8+ T cells expressing CXCR3 (TNR3+). The chain employs TRBV7-2 and TRBJ2-7. This clonotype originated in a human donor in good health. Some clones in this sample may be carry-over from other donors' samples. CDR3: CASSSGGYSEQYF.